These 27 T cell receptor beta chains were all obtained from the same sample, sequenced in a study of blood T cell repertoires in COVID-19. Profiling relied on immunoSEQ multiplex PCR, and the TCRdb table lists in-frame clones only, not all of them. Among over 45,000 clones listed, roughly nine tenths were seen once. The material sequenced was peripheral blood. These receptors were obtained from a woman older than 75 with acute or convalescent COVID-19.

The chain has TRBV5-4 and TRBJ2-3; 10 bases fit TRBD2. J gave up 1 base and V 2 bases, and 1 base lay outside the gene matches. The germline CDR1 and CDR2 sequences are SGHNT and YYREEE (reference sequence). This CDR3 contains 15 residues. The CDR3 DNA sequence: TGTGCCAGCAGCTTTACTAGCGGGGGCACAGATACGCAGTATTTT. Amino acid sequence: CASSFTSGGTDTQYF.

This clone was found once. The rearrangement joins TRBV18 to TRBJ2-7; 7 bases line up with TRBD1. V was clipped by 3 bases and J by 5 bases; unmatched bases: 4. The CDR3 sequence is 13 residues long. The germline gives CDR1 KGHSH, CDR2 LQKENI. The chain's CDR3 is CASSPDRDDEQYF. Here the CDR3 DNA reads TGTGCCAGCTCACCCGACAGGGATGACGAGCAGTACTTC.

In its sample, this clone was seen once. The chain uses TRBV19 and TRBJ1-2; tentatively, D is TRBD1 (5 bases). This CDR3 contains 14 residues. The V end was cut by 1 base, the J end by 8 bases, with 14 bases between. CDR1 and CDR2 from the germline V gene are LNHDA and SQIVND (reference sequence). CDR3 sequence: CASSIGGGYVGYTF. CDR3 in DNA: TGTGCCAGTAGTATAGGGGGCGGCTATGTGGGCTACACCTTC. The entire variable domain, with the rest obtained from reference TRBV19 and TRBJ1-2, is as follows: DGGITQSPKYLFRKEGQNVTLSCEQNLNHDAMYWYRQDPGQGLRLIYYSQIVNDFQKGDIAEGYSVSREKKESFPLTVTSAQKNPTAFYLCASSIGGGYVGYTFGSGTRLTVV.

This clone has just one count. The rearrangement uses TRBV19 and TRBJ1-1; 8 nucleotides agree with TRBD1. V was clipped by 5 bases and J by 5 bases; unmatched bases: 13. The CDR3 is 16 amino acids. Germline V lookup: CDR1 LNHDA, CDR2 SQIVND (reference sequence). CDR3 sequence reads: CASSPRTGSGRTEAFF. CDR3 DNA: TGTGCCAGTAGTCCAAGGACAGGGTCGGGTCGTACTGAAGCTTTCTTT.

The chain is built from TRBV3-1 (or the pseudogene TRBV3-2) and TRBJ2-1; TRBD1 matches 8 bases. V trimming: 5 bases; J trimming: 10 bases; junction bases outside the gene matches: 7. The CDR3 sequence is 13 residues long. In germline, CDR1 is LGHDT, CDR2 YNNKEL (reference sequence). CDR3 nucleotide sequence: TGTGCCAGCAGCTCAGGGGGCCCCAGCGAGCAGTTCTTC. The encoded protein is CASSSGGPSEQFF.

The chain combines TRBV5-1 with TRBJ2-3, with 9 nucleotides matching TRBD2. J lost 6 bases, V lost 0 bases, and 5 bases had no gene match. The germline V gene encodes CDR1 SGHRS and CDR2 YFSETQ. The CDR3 runs to 15 residues. The chain's CDR3 is CASSLALAGPDTQYF. DNA of the CDR3: TGCGCCAGCAGCTTGGCCCTAGCGGGGCCCGATACGCAGTATTTT.

The rearrangement links TRBV14 to TRBJ1-2; no clear D. The CDR3 length is 13 residues. Germline CDR1 is SGHDN and CDR2 is FVKESK. Trimming removed 3 bases at V and 3 bases at J, with 8 bases between. In DNA, the CDR3 is TGTGCCAGCAGCCAGGAGATGGACTATGGCTACACCTTC. This codes for CASSQEMDYGYTF. The variable domain in full, with the rest retrieved from reference TRBV14 and TRBJ1-2, is EAGVTQFPSHSVIEKGQTVTLRCDPISGHDNLYWYRRVMGKEIKFLLHFVKESKQDESGMPNNRFLAERTGGTYSTLKVQPAELEDSGVYFCASSQEMDYGYTFGSGTRLTVV.

This chain uses TRBV28 with TRBJ2-7, with a weak D call TRBD2 (7 bases). Trimming pared 4 bases from V and 6 bases from J, leaving 16 bases between. The CDR3 runs to 14 residues. Germline CDR1 and CDR2: MDHEN and SYDVKM. Here the CDR3 DNA reads TGTGCCAGCAGTTCCTCTGAGGGGGGGCTCGAGCAGTACGTC. Protein sequence: CASSSSEGGLEQYV.

The chain couples TRBV4-1 to TRBJ2-3; maybe TRBD1 (5 bases). The CDR3 is made up of 17 amino acids. Trimming pared 1 base from V and 0 bases from J, leaving 14 bases between. CDR1 and CDR2 (germline): MGHRA, YSYEKL. Here the CDR3 reads CASSQVGIGHSTDTQYF. In DNA, the CDR3 is TGCGCCAGCAGCCAAGTTGGTATCGGACATAGCACAGATACGCAGTATTTT.

The J gene is TRBJ1-1, the V gene TRBV5-1, with no clear D. The CDR3 covers 16 residues. Trimming left V 1 base short and J 0 bases short, with 13 bases between. Germline CDR1 and CDR2: SGHRS and YFSETQ. Here the CDR3 DNA reads TGCGCCAGCAGCTTGTACAATGCGGGGTTGAACACTGAAGCTTTCTTT. Translated, it gives CASSLYNAGLNTEAFF. The full variable domain, in which reference TRBV5-1 and TRBJ1-1 provide the parts outside the CDR3, is KAGVTQTPRYLIKTRGQQVTLSCSPISGHRSVSWYQQTPGQGLQFLFEYFSETQRNKGNFPGRFSGRQFSNSRSEMNVSTLELGDSALYLCASSLYNAGLNTEAFFGQGTRLTVV.

V usage is TRBV2 and J usage is TRBJ1-2; D is ambiguous. The CDR3 spans 13 residues. Germline CDR1 and CDR2: SNHLY and FYNNEI. Trimming took 6 bases from V and 3 from J, leaving 11 bases between them. CDR3 DNA sequence: TGTGCCAGCAGGAATCAGGCCGACTATGGCTACACCTTC. Protein: CASRNQADYGYTF.

This sequence joins TRBV14 and TRBJ1-1, with D uncertain. Deletions cut 6 bases from V and 5 bases from J, with 16 bases between. The germline CDR1 and CDR2 sequences are SGHDN and FVKESK. The CDR3 sequence is 14 residues long. CDR3 DNA: TGTGCCAGCAGTAAAAACAGCGGAGGGACTGAAGCTTTCTTT. This gives the protein CASSKNSGGTEAFF.

V usage is TRBV2 and J usage is TRBJ1-6; 7 nucleotides line up with TRBD1. V shed 2 bases, J shed 5 bases, and the junction held 3 bases outside the gene matches. The CDR3 loop spans 15 amino acids. Germline V gene data show CDR1 as SNHLY and CDR2 as FYNNEI. CDR3 sequence reads: CASSERQGNNSPLHF. CDR3 bases: TGTGCCAGCAGTGAAAGACAGGGAAATAATTCACCCCTCCACTTT.

This chain joins TRBV5-5 and TRBJ2-4, with 13 positions matching TRBD2. CDR1 and CDR2 from the germline V gene are SGHKS and YYEKEE (reference sequence). V gave up 5 bases and J gave up 0 bases; unmatched junction bases: 8. This CDR3 region has 18 residues. In nucleotides, the CDR3 is TGTGCCAGCAGTTCCGGGACTAGCGGGGTGCTAGCCAAAAACATTCAGTACTTC. Translation: CASSSGTSGVLAKNIQYF.

This chain links TRBV6-4 with TRBJ2-3; D perhaps matches TRBD2 (5 bases). V lost 0 bases and J lost 3, with 13 bases in between. The germline V gene encodes CDR1 MRHNA and CDR2 SNTAGT. This CDR3 spans 16 amino acids. The CDR3 loop is CASSDSAGRRTDTQYF. The CDR3 region has the DNA TGTGCCAGCAGTGACTCGGCGGGCAGACGGACAGATACGCAGTATTTT.

CDR3 sequence reads: CASSYSEGSYGYTF. The CDR3 DNA follows: TGTGCCAGCAGTTACTCAGAGGGATCCTATGGCTACACCTTC. V is TRBV6-6 and J is TRBJ1-2; no firm D call. This CDR3 is 14 amino acids long. The germline V gene has CDR1 MNHNY and CDR2 SVGAGI (reference sequence). The V and J ends lost 0 bases and 4 bases respectively, with 9 bases between them.

CDR3 in DNA: TGCGCCAGCAGCTTGGCGCAGGGGATAACCTACAATGAGCAGTTCTTC. Its translation is CASSLAQGITYNEQFF. This chain links TRBV5-1 with TRBJ2-1; tentative D call: TRBD1 (6 bases). The ends were cut back, 0 bases at V and 2 bases at J, with 12 bases in the middle. The CDR3 consists of 16 residues. CDR1 SGHRS and CDR2 YFSETQ come from the germline V gene.

CDR3 loop: CASSLDGEQFF. The CDR3 bases are TGTGCCAGCTCACTCGACGGGGAGCAGTTCTTC. V gene TRBV18 combines with J gene TRBJ2-1; no definite D call. The CDR3 has 11 amino acids. V gave up 4 bases and J gave up 10 bases, with 8 bases separating them. CDR1 is KGHSH and CDR2 is LQKENI in the germline V gene.

As for this clone: Mismatch with germline at one junction end may stem from a read error. In DNA, the CDR3 is TGTGCCAGCAGCTCACCTAGCTCCCACGAGCAGTACTTC. Residues: CASSSPSSHEQYF. The V call is TRBV7-9, the J call TRBJ2-7; tentative D call: TRBD2 (5 bases). The CDR3 contains 13 residues. Germline CDR1 is SEHNR and CDR2 is FQNEAQ (reference sequence).

The V and J genes are TRBV3-1 (or the pseudogene TRBV3-2) and TRBJ2-7; TRBD1 agrees at 7 bases. CDR1 is LGHDT and CDR2 is YNNKEL in the germline V gene (reference sequence). There are 15 residues in the CDR3. With 3 bases clipped from V and 2 bases from J, the junction kept 7 bases outside the gene matches. The CDR3 DNA reads TGTGCCAGCAGCCATGAGTGGGACAGCGCCTACGAGCAGTACTTC. It specifies CASSHEWDSAYEQYF.

The chain carries TRBV15 and TRBJ1-1, with D uncertain. CDR3 size: 14 residues. The V gene lost 0 bases and the J gene lost 3 bases, with 8 bases spanning the gap. In germline, CDR1 is LNHNV, CDR2 YYDKDF (reference sequence). The DNA of the CDR3 is TGTGCCACCAGCAGAGAAACCGGGGACACTGAAGCTTTCTTT. It is translated as CATSRETGDTEAFF. The whole variable domain, filled in from reference TRBV15 and TRBJ1-1, reads DAMVIQNPRYQVTQFGKPVTLSCSQTLNHNVMYWYQQKSSQAPKLLFHYYDKDFNNEADTPDNFQSRRPNTSFCFLDIRSPGLGDTAMYLCATSRETGDTEAFFGQGTRLTVV.

The chain joins TRBV5-6 to TRBJ1-5; D remains ambiguous. CDR1 and CDR2 (germline): SGHDT, YYEEEE. This CDR3 region has 15 residues. V lost 1 base and J 0 bases, leaving 8 bases between the germline ends. The CDR3 loop is CASSLTSNSNQPQHF. For the CDR3, the DNA is TGTGCCAGCAGCTTGACCAGTAATAGCAATCAGCCCCAGCATTTT. Looking up the rest from reference TRBV5-6 and TRBJ1-5 gives the full variable domain: DAGVTQSPTHLIKTRGQQVTLRCSPKSGHDTVSWYQQALGQGPQFIFQYYEEEERQRGNFPDRFSGHQFPNYSSELNVNALLLGDSALYLCASSLTSNSNQPQHFGDGTRLSIL.

The chain uses TRBV5-1 and TRBJ2-7; the D gene is possibly TRBD1 (5 bases). CDR3 length: 15 amino acids. The germline V gene has CDR1 SGHRS and CDR2 YFSETQ. Trimming removed 0 bases from V and 6 bases from J, with 16 bases in between. The CDR3 bases are TGCGCCAGCAGCTTGGCCCGGTCAGGGCCCGGCGAGCAGTACTTC. Encoded protein: CASSLARSGPGEQYF.

The chain carries TRBV2 and TRBJ2-5, with 7 bases aligning to TRBD1. CDR1 and CDR2 from the germline V gene are SNHLY and FYNNEI. This CDR3 has 15 amino acids. V lost 5 bases and J lost 4; bases outside the gene matches: 10. Here the CDR3 reads CASSTGTVWGETQYF. The CDR3 DNA reads TGTGCCAGCAGTACCGGGACAGTGTGGGGAGAGACCCAGTACTTC.

This clone was seen just once. The CDR3 spells CSASGLVYYEQYF. The CDR3 bases are TGCAGTGCTAGTGGTCTAGTATACTACGAGCAGTACTTC. The chain couples TRBV20-1 to TRBJ2-7; no firm D call. The germline V gene has CDR1 DFQATT and CDR2 SNEGSKA (reference sequence). The V end was cut by 3 bases, the J end by 3 bases, with 12 bases between. The CDR3 spans 13 residues.

The genes are TRBV2 and TRBJ2-5, with 8 bases aligning to TRBD1. Germline trimming cut 8 bases from V and 4 bases from J; bases unmatched to any gene: 9. CDR3 size: 14 residues. Germline CDR1 and CDR2: SNHLY and FYNNEI. The CDR3 loop reads CASGEEGQGETQYF. For the CDR3, the DNA is TGTGCCAGCGGAGAGGAAGGACAGGGAGAGACCCAGTACTTC.

The V gene is TRBV4-1, the J gene TRBJ1-1; 8 nucleotides match TRBD1. Trimming took 0 bases from V and 3 from J; bases not matched to a gene: 6. The germline V gene has CDR1 MGHRA and CDR2 YSYEKL. The CDR3 runs 16 residues. The CDR3 loop reads CASSQDPGQGYTEAFF. The CDR3 DNA reads TGCGCCAGCAGCCAAGACCCCGGACAGGGATACACTGAAGCTTTCTTT.